This T cell receptor (beta chain) was captured in a study of blood T cell repertoires in COVID-19. TCRdb's copy holds only in-frame clones and misses some; the assay was immunoSEQ multiplex PCR. The sample carries about 110,000 clones, roughly four fifths recorded once. Trimming took off 4 bases at V and 0 bases at J, with 8 bases between the two ends. This CDR3 is built from 14 residues. Germline loops: CDR1 LGHNA, CDR2 YNFKEQ. V and J are TRBV4-2 and TRBJ2-3; D uncertain. Input material: peripheral blood. The source is a woman aged 60-75 years with acute or convalescent COVID-19. In nucleotides, the CDR3 is TGTGCCAGCAGCCCCCAACAGAGCACAGATACGCAGTATTTT. Amino acids: CASSPQQSTDTQYF.